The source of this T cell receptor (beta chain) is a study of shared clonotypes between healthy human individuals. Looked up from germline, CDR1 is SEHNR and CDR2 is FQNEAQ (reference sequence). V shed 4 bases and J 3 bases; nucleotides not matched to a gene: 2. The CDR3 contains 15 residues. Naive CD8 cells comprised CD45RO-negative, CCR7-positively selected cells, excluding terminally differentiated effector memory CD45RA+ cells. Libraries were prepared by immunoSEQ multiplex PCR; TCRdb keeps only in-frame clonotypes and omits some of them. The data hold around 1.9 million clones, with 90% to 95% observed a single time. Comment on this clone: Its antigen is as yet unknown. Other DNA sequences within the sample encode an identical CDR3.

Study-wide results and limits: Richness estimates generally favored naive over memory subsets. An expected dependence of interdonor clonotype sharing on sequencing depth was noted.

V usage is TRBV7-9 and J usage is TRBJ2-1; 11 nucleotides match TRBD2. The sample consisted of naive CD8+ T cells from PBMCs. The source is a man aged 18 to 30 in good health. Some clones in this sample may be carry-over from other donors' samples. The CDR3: CASSSGTSGYNEQFF. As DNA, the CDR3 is TGTGCCAGCAGCTCGGGGACTAGCGGCTACAATGAGCAGTTCTTC.